These T cell receptor beta chains were read from a single sample in a study of T cell repertoires in cytomegalovirus infection. TCRdb re-analysed the reads in MiXCR, keeping a single row per CDR3 protein. Counted here are a few hundred thousand distinct CDR3 sequences, over 15% occurring once; the ten biggest clones make up less than 60%. Material: CD8+ T cells from PBMCs. The receptors derive from a human donor in good health (CMV status not recorded). Some clones in this sample may be carry-over from other donors' samples. CDR3s include the opening cysteine and the closing phenylalanine or tryptophan. A D gene is named only where the DNA matches it firmly. Some rows have no size entry. The others give once, few or many, or a class for an expanded clone.

TRBJ2-3,-,TRBD1,TRBV28,CASGTGGVTDTQYF,TGTGCCAGCGGGACAGGGGGAGTCACAGATACGCAGTATTTT
TRBJ2-7,many,TRBD2,TRBV6-5,CASSYMSGGSYEQYF,TGTGCCAGCAGTTATATGAGCGGGGGGTCGTACGAGCAGTACTTC
TRBJ2-7,many,-,TRBV7-8,CASSLMRTLGAWEQYF,TGTGCCAGCAGCCTCATGCGAACGCTGGGGGCGTGGGAGCAGTACTTC
TRBJ2-1,-,-,TRBV20-1,CSASMRVSYNEQFF,TGCAGTGCTAGTATGAGGGTTTCCTACAATGAGCAGTTCTTC
TRBJ2-3,many,-,TRBV28,CASRGSESGSPHTDTQYF,TGTGCCAGCAGAGGGAGTGAGTCCGGGTCCCCACACACAGATACGCAGTATTTT
TRBJ2-1,few,TRBD1,TRBV12-5,CASGFMGQGHRNEQFF,TGTGCTAGTGGTTTTATGGGACAGGGACACCGGAATGAGCAGTTCTTC
TRBJ2-1,-,TRBD1,TRBV3-1,CASSSQPGQGLYNEQFF,TGTGCCAGCAGCTCACAGCCGGGACAGGGGCTTTACAATGAGCAGTTCTTC
TRBJ2-3,many,-,TRBV7-8,CASSFSGDTDTQYF,TGTGCCAGCAGCTTTAGTGGGGACACAGATACGCAGTATTTT
TRBJ1-5,many,-,TRBV7-2,CASSWDGLNQPQHF,TGTGCCAGCAGCTGGGACGGACTCAATCAGCCCCAGCATTTT
TRBJ1-6,-,-,TRBV7-8,CASSPAINPGQSSDSPLHF,TGTGCCAGCAGTCCCGCGATCAACCCGGGACAATCGTCGGATTCACCCCTCCACTTT
TRBJ2-1,many,TRBD2,TRBV20-1,CSARETSGGGGNEQFF,TGCAGTGCTAGAGAGACGAGCGGGGGGGGTGGTAATGAGCAGTTCTTC
TRBJ2-1,-,-,TRBV12-3/TRBV12-4,CASSLPIGGNEQFF,TGTGCCAGCAGTTTACCAATAGGGGGCAATGAGCAGTTCTTC
TRBJ2-1,-,-,TRBV5-1,CASSLVGWGGEGDEQFF,TGCGCCAGCAGCTTAGTCGGTTGGGGCGGCGAAGGGGATGAGCAGTTCTTC
TRBJ1-1,many,-,TRBV7-9,CASSLAGGYNTEAFF,TGTGCCAGCAGCTTAGCAGGGGGGTACAACACTGAAGCTTTCTTT
TRBJ2-3,-,TRBD1,TRBV2,CASLGADRETDTQYF,TGTGCCAGCCTGGGGGCGGACAGGGAAACAGATACGCAGTATTTT
TRBJ2-5,many,TRBD1,TRBV12-3/TRBV12-4,CASTHGTGEQETQYF,TGTGCCAGCACCCACGGGACAGGGGAACAAGAGACCCAGTACTTC
TRBJ2-5,-,-,TRBV28,CASSTSRLQETQYF,TGTGCCAGCAGTACCAGTCGGCTCCAAGAGACCCAGTACTTC